Sequencing of this T cell receptor (beta chain) was carried out in a study of cytomegalovirus exposure and HLA in healthy donors. Study-level results: HLA-A and HLA-B allele assignments for most subjects were reportedly predicted accurately using TCR beta sequences.

With regard to this clone: The antigen is unknown.

The PCR ran on 60 Vbeta and 13 Jbeta primers. Here immunoSEQ multiplex PCR was the method, and the copy in TCRdb shows in-frame clones only, minus some. Of roughly 43,000 clones listed, 70% to 80% were seen once; the top ten hold about 1.5%. The CDR3 spans 14 residues. Deletions cut 5 bases from V and 7 bases from J, with 18 bases between. The V gene's germline CDR1 is SGHTA and CDR2 FQGNSA. The sequence was collected from a man aged 30 to 45 in good health and CMV-seronegative. Sequenced sample: PBMCs. The chain links TRBV7-2 to TRBJ2-7; a weak D match, TRBD2 (7 bases). This chain's CDR3 is CASSRGGGAREQYF. The CDR3 nucleotides are TGTGCCAGCAGCCGAGGAGGGGGGGCGCGGGAGCAGTACTTC.